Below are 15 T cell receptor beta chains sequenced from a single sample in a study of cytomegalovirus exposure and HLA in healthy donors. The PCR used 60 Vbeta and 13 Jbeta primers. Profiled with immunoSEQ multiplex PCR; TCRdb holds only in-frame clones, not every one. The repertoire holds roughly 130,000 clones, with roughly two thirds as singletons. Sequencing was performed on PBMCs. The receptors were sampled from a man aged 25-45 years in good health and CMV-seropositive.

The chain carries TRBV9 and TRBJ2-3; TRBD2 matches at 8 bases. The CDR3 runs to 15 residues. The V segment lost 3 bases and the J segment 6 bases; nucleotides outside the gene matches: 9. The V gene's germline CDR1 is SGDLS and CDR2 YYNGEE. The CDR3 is CASSDLASGWDTQYF. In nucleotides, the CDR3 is TGTGCCAGCAGCGATTTGGCTAGCGGGTGGGATACGCAGTATTTT.

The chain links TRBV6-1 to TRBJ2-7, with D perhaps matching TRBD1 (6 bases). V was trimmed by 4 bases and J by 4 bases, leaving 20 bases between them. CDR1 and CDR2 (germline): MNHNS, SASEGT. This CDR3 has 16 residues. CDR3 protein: CASSAFRRQAMYEQYF. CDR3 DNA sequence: TGTGCCAGCAGTGCATTTAGGAGACAGGCTATGTACGAGCAGTACTTC.

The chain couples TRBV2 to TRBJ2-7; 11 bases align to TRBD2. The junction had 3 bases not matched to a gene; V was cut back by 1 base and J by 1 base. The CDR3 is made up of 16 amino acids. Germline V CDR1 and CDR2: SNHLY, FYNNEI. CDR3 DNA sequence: TGTGCCAGCAGTGAAGGACTAGCGGGAATTTCCTACGAGCAGTACTTC. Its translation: CASSEGLAGISYEQYF.

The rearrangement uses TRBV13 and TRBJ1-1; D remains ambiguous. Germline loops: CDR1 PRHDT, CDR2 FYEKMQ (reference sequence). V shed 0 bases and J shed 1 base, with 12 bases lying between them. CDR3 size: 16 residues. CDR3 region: CASSLGAGAQNTEAFF. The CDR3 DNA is TGTGCCAGCAGCTTAGGCGCAGGCGCTCAGAACACTGAAGCTTTCTTT. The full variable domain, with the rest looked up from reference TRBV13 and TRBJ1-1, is AAGVIQSPRHLIKEKRETATLKCYPIPRHDTVYWYQQGPGQDPQFLISFYEKMQSDKGSIPDRFSAQQFSDYHSELNMSSLELGDSALYFCASSLGAGAQNTEAFFGQGTRLTVV.

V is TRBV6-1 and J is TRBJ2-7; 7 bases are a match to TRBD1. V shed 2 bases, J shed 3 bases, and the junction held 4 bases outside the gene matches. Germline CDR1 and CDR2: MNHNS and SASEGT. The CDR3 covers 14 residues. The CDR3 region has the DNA TGTGCCAGCAGTGAAAGGGACAGAAGCTACGAGCAGTACTTC. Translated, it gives CASSERDRSYEQYF.

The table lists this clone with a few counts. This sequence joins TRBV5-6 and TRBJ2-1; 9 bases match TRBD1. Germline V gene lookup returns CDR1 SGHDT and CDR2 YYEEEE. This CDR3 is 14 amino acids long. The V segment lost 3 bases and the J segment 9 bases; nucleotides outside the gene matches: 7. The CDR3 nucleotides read TGTGCCAGCAGCTGGGGGACAGGGAAGGGTGAGCAGTTCTTC. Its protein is CASSWGTGKGEQFF.

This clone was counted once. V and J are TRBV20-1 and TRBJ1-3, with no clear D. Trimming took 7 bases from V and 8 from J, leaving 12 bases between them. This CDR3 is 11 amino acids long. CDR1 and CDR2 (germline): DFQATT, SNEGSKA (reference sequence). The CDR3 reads CSGTWRDTIYF. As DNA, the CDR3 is TGCAGTGGAACTTGGAGGGACACCATATATTTT.

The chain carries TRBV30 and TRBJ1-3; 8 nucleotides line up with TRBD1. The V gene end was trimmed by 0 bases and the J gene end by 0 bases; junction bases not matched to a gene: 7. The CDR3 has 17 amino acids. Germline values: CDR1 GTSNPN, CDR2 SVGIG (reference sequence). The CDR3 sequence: CAWSVWTGSSSGNTIYF. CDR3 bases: TGTGCCTGGAGTGTATGGACAGGGAGCTCCTCTGGAAACACCATATATTTT.

As DNA, the CDR3 is TGCGCCAGCAGTCAGGGACTAGCGTCCTCCTACGAGCAGTACTTC. Translated: CASSQGLASSYEQYF. The chain couples TRBV4-1 to TRBJ2-5; 10 positions match TRBD2. The J call is doubtful: the DNA matches TRBJ2-7 better. The CDR3 loop spans 15 amino acids. Looked up from germline, CDR1 is MGHRA and CDR2 is YSYEKL.

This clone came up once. As DNA, the CDR3 is TGTGCCAGCAGCCCTAGCGGGAGTCACAATGAGCAGTTCTTC. Encoded protein: CASSPSGSHNEQFF. The chain links TRBV7-9 to TRBJ2-1; 10 bases fit TRBD2. Trimming at V came to 5 bases and at J to 5 bases, leaving 3 bases not matched to a gene. This CDR3 has 14 residues. Germline CDR1 SEHNR, CDR2 FQNEAQ (reference sequence).

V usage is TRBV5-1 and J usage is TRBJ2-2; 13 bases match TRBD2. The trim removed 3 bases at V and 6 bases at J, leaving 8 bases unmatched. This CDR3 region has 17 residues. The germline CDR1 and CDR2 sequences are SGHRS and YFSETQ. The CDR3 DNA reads TGCGCCAGCAGCTCACTAGCGGGAGGGCCTTTTTCCGGGGAGCTGTTTTTT. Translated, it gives CASSSLAGGPFSGELFF.

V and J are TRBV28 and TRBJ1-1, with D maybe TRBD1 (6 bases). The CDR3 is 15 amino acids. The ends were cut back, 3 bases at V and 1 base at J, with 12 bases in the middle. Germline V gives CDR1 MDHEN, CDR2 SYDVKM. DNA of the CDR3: TGTGCCAGCAGTTTGGGGGCGGCTGGGAACACTGAAGCTTTCTTT. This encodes CASSLGAAGNTEAFF.

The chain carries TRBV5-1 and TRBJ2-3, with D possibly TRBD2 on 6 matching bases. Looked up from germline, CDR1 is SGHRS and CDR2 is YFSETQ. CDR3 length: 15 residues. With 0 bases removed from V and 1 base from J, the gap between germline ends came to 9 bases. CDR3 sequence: CASSLDPGGTDTQYF. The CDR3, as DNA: TGCGCCAGCAGCTTGGACCCGGGGGGCACAGATACGCAGTATTTT. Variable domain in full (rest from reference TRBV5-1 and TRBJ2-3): KAGVTQTPRYLIKTRGQQVTLSCSPISGHRSVSWYQQTPGQGLQFLFEYFSETQRNKGNFPGRFSGRQFSNSRSEMNVSTLELGDSALYLCASSLDPGGTDTQYFGPGTRLTVL.

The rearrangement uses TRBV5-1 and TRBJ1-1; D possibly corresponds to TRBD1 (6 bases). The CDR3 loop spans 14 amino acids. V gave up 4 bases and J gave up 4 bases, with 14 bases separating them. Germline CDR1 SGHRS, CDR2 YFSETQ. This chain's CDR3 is CASSRNQGPTEAFF. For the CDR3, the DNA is TGCGCCAGCAGCCGGAATCAGGGGCCCACTGAAGCTTTCTTT.

The CDR3 here is CASSLTTSGTYEQYF. For the CDR3, the DNA is TGTGCCAGCAGTCTCACGACTAGCGGGACCTACGAGCAGTACTTC. V is TRBV27 and J is TRBJ2-7, with TRBD2 identical over 11 bases. CDR1 is MNHEY and CDR2 is SMNVEV in the germline V gene (reference sequence). The length of the CDR3 is 15 residues. With V trimmed by 5 bases and J by 2 bases, 5 bases remained unmatched.